Below are 17 T cell receptor beta chains sequenced from a single sample in a study of T cell repertoires in cytomegalovirus infection. TCRdb re-analysed the reads in MiXCR, keeping a single row per CDR3 protein. Here the sample spans a few hundred thousand distinct CDR3 sequences, approximately 15% being singletons. The specimen sequenced was PBMCs. The receptors shown here come from a human donor in good health (CMV status not recorded). Some clones in this sample may be carry-over from other donors' samples.

The J gene is TRBJ2-7, the V gene TRBV5-1, with D perhaps being TRBD1 or TRBD2 (5 bases each). V gave up 1 base and J gave up 3 bases, with 11 bases separating them. In germline, CDR1 is SGHRS, CDR2 YFSETQ. The length of the CDR3 is 14 residues. The CDR3 sequence: CASSLWAGGYEQYF. CDR3 in DNA: TGCGCCAGCAGCTTGTGGGCTGGGGGCTACGAGCAGTACTTC.

This clonotype has just a few counts. The chain carries TRBV4-1 and TRBJ1-1, with a weak D call TRBD1 (6 bases). CDR1 is MGHRA and CDR2 is YSYEKL in the germline V gene. V was pared by 1 base and J by 4 bases, with 13 bases between. The CDR3 is 15 amino acids. The CDR3 region has the DNA TGCGCCAGCAGCCAAGTCGCAGGGGTGGGCACTGAAGCTTTCTTT. Residues: CASSQVAGVGTEAFF.

The chain employs TRBV20-1 and TRBJ1-4; D gene unclear. The germline V gene has CDR1 DFQATT and CDR2 SNEGSKA (reference sequence). Trimming left V 0 bases short and J 7 bases short, with 12 bases between. The CDR3 is 14 amino acids. Here the CDR3 DNA reads TGCAGTGCTAGAGATAAGGGCATTGGTGAAAAACTGTTTTTT. It codes for CSARDKGIGEKLFF.

This clonotype was counted ten times or more. The chain employs TRBV12-3 or TRBV12-4 and TRBJ1-1, with unresolved D. Deletions cut 1 base from V and 0 bases from J, with 6 bases between. The CDR3 is made up of 14 amino acids. CDR3 nucleotide sequence: TGTGCCAGCAGTTTAGGCAGCTTGAACACTGAAGCTTTCTTT. Its translation is CASSLGSLNTEAFF.

This clonotype was seen repeatedly, ten times or more. V usage is TRBV7-6 and J usage is TRBJ2-3; TRBD2 aligns across 11 bases. The CDR3 totals 16 residues. Unmatched junction bases numbered 3, after V lost 3 bases and J lost 1 base. Germline lookup yields CDR1 SGHVS and CDR2 FNYEAQ. The CDR3 coding sequence is TGTGCCAGCAGCTTGATGGGACTAGCGGGCACAGATACGCAGTATTTT. Its protein is CASSLMGLAGTDTQYF.

This clonotype was recorded many times. The gene calls are TRBV9 and TRBJ2-2; 11 nucleotides agree with TRBD1. This CDR3 spans 16 amino acids. In germline, CDR1 is SGDLS, CDR2 YYNGEE. The ends lost 4 bases at V and 4 bases at J; junction bases unmatched: 6. The CDR3 loop reads CASSIAGTGGTGELFF. CDR3 sequence (DNA): TGTGCCAGCAGCATTGCCGGGACAGGGGGCACCGGGGAGCTGTTTTTT.

This clonotype was recorded once. V is TRBV20-1 and J is TRBJ1-2; 8 positions agree with TRBD1. With 5 bases clipped from V and 2 bases from J, the junction kept 7 bases outside the gene matches. The CDR3 has 14 residues. The germline gives CDR1 DFQATT, CDR2 SNEGSKA (reference sequence). The CDR3 loop reads CSAPSRDRNYGYTF. DNA of the CDR3: TGCAGTGCTCCGTCCCGGGACAGGAACTATGGCTACACCTTC.

This clonotype was counted only a few times. CDR3 protein: CASSYRRGTSNQPQHF. The CDR3 region has the DNA TGTGCCAGCAGTTACAGAAGAGGGACCAGCAATCAGCCCCAGCATTTT. The gene calls are TRBV6-2 or TRBV6-3 and TRBJ1-5; maybe TRBD1 (5 bases). From germline, CDR1 is MNHEY and CDR2 SVGEGT. V was trimmed by 2 bases and J by 1 base, leaving 12 bases between them. The CDR3 contains 16 residues.

This clonotype came up many times. This chain uses TRBV4-1 with TRBJ2-7; 9 bases agree with TRBD2. The CDR3 has 15 amino acids. Germline assignment: CDR1 MGHRA and CDR2 YSYEKL. V lost 3 bases, J lost 2 bases, and 5 bases stayed unmatched. Here the CDR3 reads CASSQRTSATYEQYF. The CDR3 nucleotides are TGCGCCAGCAGCCAGCGGACTAGCGCGACCTACGAGCAGTACTTC.

This clonotype has a handful of counts. The chain is built from TRBV11-1 and TRBJ1-2; no definite D call. The germline V and J ends were trimmed by 3 bases and 6 bases, with 14 bases remaining between them. The CDR3 is 14 residues long. Germline assignment: CDR1 SGHAT and CDR2 FQDESV (reference sequence). The CDR3 loop is CASSFGRPVDGYTF. CDR3 coding DNA: TGTGCCAGCAGCTTCGGGCGCCCGGTGGATGGCTACACCTTC. Looking up the rest from reference TRBV11-1 and TRBJ1-2 gives the full variable domain: EAEVAQSPRYKITEKSQAVAFWCDPISGHATLYWYRQILGQGPELLVQFQDESVVDDSQLPKDRFSAERLKGVDSTLKIQPAELGDSAMYLCASSFGRPVDGYTFGSGTRLTVV.

CDR3 loop: CSVVPRTGGSYEQYF. The CDR3 DNA reads as TGCAGCGTTGTCCCAAGGACAGGGGGGTCCTACGAGCAGTACTTC. V and J are TRBV29-1 and TRBJ2-7, with TRBD1 matching over 10 bases. J lost 1 base, V lost 4 bases, and 7 bases had no gene match. The germline CDR1 and CDR2 sequences are SQVTM and ANQGSEA. The CDR3 length is 15 residues.

This clonotype was detected many times. The chain couples TRBV18 to TRBJ2-1; 12 bases line up with TRBD2. The CDR3 spans 14 residues. V lost 3 bases, J lost 8 bases, and 2 bases stayed unmatched. CDR1 is KGHSH and CDR2 is LQKENI in the germline V gene. In DNA form, the CDR3 reads TGTGCCAGCTCACCGTCTAGCGGGAGGGATGAGCAGTTCTTC. Translating it yields CASSPSSGRDEQFF.

This clonotype was observed many times. Germline and junction disagree at one end, which may indicate a read error. V is TRBV10-3 and J is TRBJ1-5; no reliable D call. The CDR3 has 15 amino acids. Germline V CDR1 and CDR2: ENHRY, SYGVKD. The CDR3 sequence is CAIGEGGRDNQPQHF. CDR3 DNA sequence: TGTGCCATCGGTGAGGGAGGACGAGACAATCAGCCCCAGCATTTT.

The J gene is TRBJ1-4, the V gene TRBV7-9, with 9 bases lining up with TRBD1. V lost 5 bases to trimming and J lost 8 bases; unmatched junction nucleotides: 9. The CDR3 extends over 15 amino acids. The germline V gene has CDR1 SEHNR and CDR2 FQNEAQ (reference sequence). CDR3 loop: CASSLTGGGQEKLFF. DNA for the CDR3: TGTGCCAGCAGCCTAACAGGGGGCGGACAAGAAAAACTGTTTTTT.

This clonotype occurred many times. The chain links TRBV28 to TRBJ2-7; perhaps TRBD2 as D (5 bases). This CDR3 region has 15 residues. Germline CDR1 MDHEN, CDR2 SYDVKM. The ends were cut back, 7 bases at V and 2 bases at J, with 18 bases in the middle. The CDR3 loop is CASIVAGIGAYEQYF. Here the CDR3 DNA reads TGTGCCAGCATCGTGGCCGGGATCGGCGCCTACGAGCAGTACTTC. The full variable domain, rest sourced from reference TRBV28 and TRBJ2-7, is DVKVTQSSRYLVKRTGEKVFLECVQDMDHENMFWYRQDPGLGLRLIYFSYDVKMKEKGDIPEGYSVSREKKERFSLILESASTNQTSMYLCASIVAGIGAYEQYFGPGTRLTVT.

The genes are TRBV20-1 and TRBJ2-1, with 9 nucleotides matching TRBD2. Germline trimming cut 3 bases from V and 0 bases from J; bases unmatched to any gene: 9. CDR1 and CDR2 (germline): DFQATT, SNEGSKA (reference sequence). The CDR3 loop spans 17 amino acids. The CDR3 nucleotides read TGCAGTGCTAGGAGCCTAGCGGGAAGAAGCTCCTACAATGAGCAGTTCTTC. It is translated as CSARSLAGRSSYNEQFF.

This clonotype was detected a few times. The gene calls are TRBV6-2 or TRBV6-3 and TRBJ2-7; D might be TRBD1 (5 bases). Per germline, CDR1 MNHEY and CDR2 SVGEGT. The CDR3 is 13 residues long. V lost 5 bases to trimming and J lost 3 bases, with 11 bases between them. The CDR3 spells CASSQARVYEQYF. For the CDR3, the DNA is TGTGCCAGCAGTCAAGCCAGGGTCTACGAGCAGTACTTC.